This TCR beta chain was recovered during a study of blood T cell repertoires in COVID-19. At the level of the study: Italy, Spain and the United States were the sources of the convalescent and acute COVID-19 samples. Sample material is recorded as cDNA or gDNA derived from T cells, B-cell-depleted T cells, or PBMCs.

Trimming at V came to 4 bases and at J to 6 bases, leaving 6 bases not matched to a gene. Per germline, CDR1 KGHDR and CDR2 SFDVKD. This CDR3 region has 14 residues. As handled by the study authors: By means of reference gene primer amplification, nucleated cell counts were estimated. The repertoire was sequenced with immunoSEQ multiplex PCR; TCRdb's copy has only in-frame clones and lacks some. Clone size and V and J calls were adopted from that table, with D and trimming inferred from the DNA. The repertoire holds hundreds of thousands of clones, with about 90% as singletons. The specimen was peripheral blood. The rearrangement links TRBV24-1 to TRBJ2-7, with 9 nucleotides matching TRBD1. The sequence was collected from a woman in her twenties or thirties with COVID-19, enrolled during active disease. CDR3 nucleotide sequence: TGTGCCACCAGTGACAGGACAGGGGAAAGCGAGCAGTACTTC. It encodes CATSDRTGESEQYF.